One sample yielded the 27 T cell receptor beta chains listed below, sequenced in a study of blood T cells in healthy people across ages. A J-beta primer mix and a sample-barcoded 5' primer were used in a second PCR of roughly 7 to 12 cycles. One entry per CDR3 protein, called by TCRdb with MiXCR from the 5' RACE reads. The sample contains 700,000 to 900,000 distinct CDR3 sequences, about 55% of which appear only once. The sequenced sample consisted of blood. These receptors were taken from a man at least 80 years old in good health.

The genes are TRBV7-9 and TRBJ2-3; 10 bases line up with TRBD2. This CDR3 region has 18 residues. J was trimmed by 14 bases and V by 2 bases; bases with no gene match: 22. Germline assignment: CDR1 SEHNR and CDR2 FQNEAQ (reference sequence). The CDR3 DNA follows: TGTGCCAGCAGCTTAAGGACTAGCGGACCGAATAAGCACAGATACGCGTATTTT. Translation gives CASSLRTSGPNKHRYAYF.

The CDR3 nucleotides are TGCAGCGTTGAAGGGGGACAGGGGGCGGGAAATACGCAGTATTTT. Amino acids: CSVEGGQGAGNTQYF. The gene calls are TRBV29-1 and TRBJ2-3; TRBD1 aligns across 12 bases. Germline CDR1 reads SQVTM; CDR2 reads ANQGSEA. The CDR3 is 15 amino acids. Trimming cost V 1 base and J 7 bases; bases outside gene matches: 6.

Note on this clonotype: A much larger clone differs by one base, so this may be a read error. The chain is built from TRBV28 and TRBJ2-3; TRBD1 agrees at 12 bases. V shed 6 bases, J shed 9 bases, and the junction held 7 bases outside the gene matches. The germline V gene encodes CDR1 MDHEN and CDR2 SYDVKM. The CDR3 is made up of 14 amino acids. The CDR3, as DNA: TGTGCCAGCAGGACCGGGACAGGGGGCACGACGCAGTATTTT. It specifies CASRTGTGGTTQYF.

This clonotype has a handful of counts. The chain uses TRBV4-1 and TRBJ2-7; 10 bases are shared with TRBD1. The CDR3 is 15 residues long. V lost 5 bases, J lost 3 bases, and 7 bases stayed unmatched. Germline CDR1 reads MGHRA; CDR2 reads YSYEKL. CDR3 sequence reads: CASSFRQGAGYEQYF. CDR3 DNA: TGCGCCAGCAGCTTCCGACAGGGGGCGGGCTACGAGCAGTACTTC.

The chain has TRBV20-1 and TRBJ2-1; TRBD2 matches at 7 bases. The CDR3 loop spans 14 amino acids. The V segment lost 4 bases and the J segment 1 base; nucleotides outside the gene matches: 4. In germline, CDR1 is DFQATT, CDR2 SNEGSKA (reference sequence). This CDR3 reads CSAISGASYNEQFF. For the CDR3, the DNA is TGCAGTGCTATAAGCGGGGCTTCCTACAATGAGCAGTTCTTC.

The V and J genes are TRBV27 and TRBJ1-1; 8 nucleotides align to TRBD1. Losses at the gene ends were 5 bases for V and 3 bases for J; bases not matched to a gene: 8. This CDR3 region has 15 residues. Looked up from germline, CDR1 is MNHEY and CDR2 is SMNVEV (reference sequence). CDR3 coding DNA: TGTGCCAGCAGTCCTGGGGCAGGGGGCTACACTGAAGCTTTCTTT. As protein: CASSPGAGGYTEAFF.

The V call is TRBV20-1, the J call TRBJ2-7; a weak D match, TRBD2 (6 bases). With 3 bases removed from V and 3 bases from J, the gap between germline ends came to 18 bases. The CDR3 runs to 15 residues. The V gene's germline CDR1 is DFQATT and CDR2 SNEGSKA (reference sequence). The DNA for the CDR3 is TGCAGTGCTAGGGCCCGGCAGGGAGGACTCTACGAGCAGTACTTC. Encoded protein: CSARARQGGLYEQYF.

The chain recombines TRBV7-9 with TRBJ2-5; possibly TRBD1 or TRBD2 for D (5 bases each). This CDR3 comprises 15 residues. Per the germline V gene, CDR1 is SEHNR and CDR2 is FQNEAQ (reference sequence). Trimming cost V 6 bases and J 2 bases, with 16 bases left between them. CDR3: CASSLGVTGQETQYF. The CDR3, as DNA: TGTGCCAGCAGTCTAGGGGTGACGGGGCAAGAGACCCAGTACTTC.

The V call is TRBV4-2, the J call TRBJ2-7; TRBD2 matches 8 bases. J gave up 0 bases and V 0 bases, and 4 bases lay outside the gene matches. In germline, CDR1 is LGHNA, CDR2 YNFKEQ. The CDR3 runs to 16 residues. In DNA form, the CDR3 reads TGTGCCAGCAGCCAAGACTTCAGCGGGGGCTCCTACGAGCAGTACTTC. Translation gives CASSQDFSGGSYEQYF.

This chain links TRBV11-2 with TRBJ2-2, with a tentative D call TRBD1 (5 bases). The germline V and J ends were trimmed by 4 bases and 7 bases, with 10 bases remaining between them. Germline assignment: CDR1 SGHAT and CDR2 FQNNGV. The CDR3 length is 13 residues. CDR3 in DNA: TGTGCCAGCAGCTGGCCAGGGCTCGGGGAGCTGTTTTTT. This translates into CASSWPGLGELFF.

The chain uses TRBV10-3 and TRBJ1-1; D might be TRBD1 (5 bases). This CDR3 spans 16 amino acids. The V gene lost 0 bases and the J gene lost 0 bases, with 11 bases spanning the gap. Germline V gene data show CDR1 as ENHRY and CDR2 as SYGVKD. The CDR3 nucleotides read TGTGCCATCAGTGAGTCAGGGGCAGGCCTGAACACTGAAGCTTTCTTT. This gives the protein CAISESGAGLNTEAFF.

V and J are TRBV20-1 and TRBJ2-2; possibly TRBD1 or TRBD2 for D (5 bases each). Germline CDR1 reads DFQATT; CDR2 reads SNEGSKA (reference sequence). Trimming removed 0 bases from V and 0 bases from J, with 11 bases in between. The CDR3 spans 16 residues. CDR3 region: CSARDLGATNTGELFF. In nucleotides, the CDR3 is TGCAGTGCTAGAGATCTCGGGGCCACGAACACCGGGGAGCTGTTTTTT.

With respect to this clonotype: Since a much larger clone is just one base distant, this may be a read error. This chain uses TRBV7-9 with TRBJ2-1, with 9 bases identical to TRBD2. The tail of the sequence fits TRBJ2-7 better, so the J call may be wrong. CDR3 length: 16 residues. Per germline, CDR1 SEHNR and CDR2 FQNEAQ (reference sequence). CDR3 residues: CASSLDSGGSYNEQYF. CDR3 DNA sequence: TGTGCCAGCAGCTTAGATAGCGGGGGCTCCTACAATGAGCAGTACTTC.

This clonotype was observed once. The chain is built from TRBV6-5 and TRBJ2-3, with D perhaps TRBD2 (6 bases). Trimming cost V 8 bases and J 14 bases, with 26 bases left between them. Germline loops: CDR1 MNHEY, CDR2 SVGAGI. The CDR3 is 14 amino acids. CDR3 DNA: TGTGCCAGCCGCAGACTGGGTATGGGGGGAGACGCGTATTTT. Translated, it gives CASRRLGMGGDAYF.

The rearrangement uses TRBV7-2 and TRBJ2-5; TRBD2 matches at 7 bases. V was pared by 10 bases and J by 11 bases, with 19 bases of the junction left unmatched. The length of the CDR3 is 14 residues. Germline V gene lookup returns CDR1 SGHTA and CDR2 FQGNSA. The CDR3 loop is CATRVSGAFNEQYF. The CDR3 nucleotides are TGTGCCACCCGGGTGAGCGGGGCTTTCAATGAGCAGTACTTC.

The chain links TRBV3-1 to TRBJ2-5, with 7 nucleotides matching TRBD1. Germline V gene data show CDR1 as LGHDT and CDR2 as YNNKEL (reference sequence). The V segment lost 4 bases and the J segment 0 bases; nucleotides outside the gene matches: 14. The CDR3 has 18 amino acids. The CDR3 loop is CASSLHNPGQLYQETQYF. CDR3 sequence (DNA): TGTGCCAGCAGCCTCCATAATCCGGGACAGCTGTACCAAGAGACCCAGTACTTC.

This clonotype was observed a handful of times. The junction departs from germline at one end; a sequencing error may be responsible. The rearrangement links TRBV20-1 to TRBJ2-7, with TRBD2 as a possible D gene (7 bases). CDR1 is DFQATT, CDR2 SNEGSKA, per germline (reference sequence). This CDR3 region has 13 residues. CDR3 sequence: CSPGATSSNEQYF. CDR3 DNA sequence: TGCAGCCCGGGGGCGACTAGCTCCAACGAGCAGTACTTC.

This chain connects TRBV7-8 to TRBJ2-2; 7 positions match TRBD2. Germline V gives CDR1 SGHVS, CDR2 FQNEAQ. The CDR3 length is 14 residues. The V segment lost 8 bases and the J segment 4 bases; nucleotides outside the gene matches: 7. CDR3 in DNA: TGTGCCAGCGCAGTTAGGGAGGGCACCGGGGAGCTGTTTTTT. Translated: CASAVREGTGELFF.

The gene calls are TRBV10-1 and TRBJ1-2; 8 positions match TRBD1. This CDR3 has 14 residues. The germline gives CDR1 WNHNN, CDR2 SYGVQD (reference sequence). The V and J ends lost 3 bases and 4 bases, in that order; junction bases with no gene match: 4. The CDR3 DNA sequence: TGCGCCAGCAGTGACGGACAGGGCTTCTATGGCTACACCTTC. Translating it yields CASSDGQGFYGYTF.

This clonotype was counted only a few times. The gene calls are TRBV29-1 and TRBJ2-3, with D maybe TRBD1 (5 bases). Trimming took 3 bases from V and 14 from J, leaving 21 bases between them. CDR1 SQVTM and CDR2 ANQGSEA come from the germline V gene. CDR3 length: 13 amino acids. The chain's CDR3 is CSVESPLDRYAYF. The CDR3 DNA follows: TGCAGCGTTGAGAGCCCCCTCGACAGATACGCGTATTTT.

The sample holds a few counts of this clonotype. This sequence joins TRBV20-1 and TRBJ2-7; TRBD1 is a possible D gene (6 bases). The CDR3 contains 14 residues. CDR1 is DFQATT and CDR2 is SNEGSKA in the germline V gene (reference sequence). V was pared by 6 bases and J by 2 bases, with 17 bases between. Written as DNA, the CDR3 is TGCAGTGCACCACAGGGTCCCCAGACCTACGAGCAGTACTTC. Its translation: CSAPQGPQTYEQYF.

The chain recombines TRBV7-3 with TRBJ2-1; TRBD1 matches at 8 bases. The CDR3 has 16 residues. CDR1 SGHTA and CDR2 FQGTGA come from the germline V gene. Germline trimming cut 5 bases from V and 8 bases from J; bases unmatched to any gene: 14. DNA for the CDR3: TGTGCCAGCAGCCCGAGGGTAACAGGGGGTGAAGATGAGCAGTTCTTC. This codes for CASSPRVTGGEDEQFF.

In regard to this clonotype: An end of the junction does not agree with germline; a read error may underlie this. The chain carries TRBV7-2 and TRBJ2-1; D could derive from TRBD1 or TRBD2 (5 bases each). The germline gives CDR1 SGHTA, CDR2 FQGNSA. The CDR3 sequence is 15 residues long. CDR3 sequence reads: CASSSGTPSHNEQFF. CDR3 sequence (DNA): TGTGCCAGCAGCTCCGGGACCCCCTCCCACAATGAGCAGTTCTTC.

The chain employs TRBV13 and TRBJ2-7; TRBD1 or TRBD2 may be the D gene (5 bases each). The CDR3 covers 15 residues. V lost 4 bases and J 1 base, leaving 14 bases between the germline ends. CDR1 PRHDT and CDR2 FYEKMQ come from the germline V gene (reference sequence). The CDR3 region is CASSSSWDGSYEQYF. The CDR3 coding sequence is TGTGCCAGCAGCTCATCCTGGGACGGATCCTACGAGCAGTACTTC. The whole variable domain, remainder taken from reference TRBV13 and TRBJ2-7, is AAGVIQSPRHLIKEKRETATLKCYPIPRHDTVYWYQQGPGQDPQFLISFYEKMQSDKGSIPDRFSAQQFSDYHSELNMSSLELGDSALYFCASSSSWDGSYEQYFGPGTRLTVT.

The J gene is TRBJ1-4, the V gene TRBV20-1; tentative D call: TRBD1 (6 bases). This CDR3 has 15 residues. Germline assignment: CDR1 DFQATT and CDR2 SNEGSKA (reference sequence). Trimming took 4 bases from V and 4 from J, leaving 16 bases between them. The CDR3 region is CSAKQNRDYNEKLFF. DNA for the CDR3: TGCAGTGCTAAACAGAACAGGGACTATAATGAAAAACTGTTTTTT.

The chain joins TRBV27 to TRBJ2-7, with D possibly TRBD2 on 6 matching bases. The DNA end is a closer match to TRBJ2-5, so the J assignment may be wrong. The CDR3 runs 16 residues. Germline V gives CDR1 MNHEY, CDR2 SMNVEV (reference sequence). The CDR3 is CASSNVQGAQGGTQYF. The CDR3 nucleotides are TGTGCCAGCAGTAACGTTCAAGGGGCGCAGGGAGGGACCCAGTACTTC.

The chain combines TRBV3-1 with TRBJ1-1; TRBD1 agrees at 7 bases. Per the germline V gene, CDR1 is LGHDT and CDR2 is YNNKEL (reference sequence). The CDR3 is 15 amino acids. V was pared by 1 base and J by 1 base, with 3 bases of the junction left unmatched. The CDR3 DNA is TGTGCCAGCAGCCAAGGGGGGACAGAGAACACTGAAGCTTTCTTT. This codes for CASSQGGTENTEAFF.